This record looks at one T cell receptor beta chain sequence and its context. The data belong to a study of control samples from healthy donors and cancer patients. Data came from immunoSEQ multiplex PCR; TCRdb stores just in-frame clones and leaves some out. Among about 250,000 clones listed, around 80% were seen once. The CDR3 covers 13 residues. The V end lost 2 bases, the J end lost 0 bases, and 7 bases lay between the germline ends. The germline V gene has CDR1 GTSNPN and CDR2 SVGIG (reference sequence). The sequence derives from a woman aged 55-69 years with lung cancer. The rearrangement joins TRBV30 to TRBJ1-1; no firm D call. The sample taken for sequencing was PBMCs. CDR3 coding DNA: TGTGCCTGGAGTATTCAGTTGAACACTGAAGCTTTCTTT. Amino acids: CAWSIQLNTEAFF.